This T cell receptor (beta chain) was profiled in a study of PD-1 blockade in classical Hodgkin lymphoma. Method: immunoSEQ multiplex PCR; TCRdb's copy keeps in-frame clones and lacks some. The data show more than 15,000 clones, 83% seen once. Study-level results: Differences between repertoires have undefined causes, possibly disease activity or prior therapy. Complete responders' diversity at baseline resembled that of newly diagnosed patients.

Time point described: cycle 4 day 1 (C4D1), after 6 weeks of nivolumab. Brentuximab vedotin exposure varied, and every patient relapsed after autologous stem cell transplantation. Complete response, partial response or progressive disease constituted the best response categories observed. This clone was recorded a few times. As yet, its antigen is unknown. The clonotype comes from a human donor with classical Hodgkin lymphoma. Sequencing used peripheral blood mononuclear cells (PBMCs), obtained before the fourth cycle of nivolumab.

The CDR3 is CASLKTGQETQYF. The CDR3 DNA reads as TGTGCCAGCTTAAAGACAGGGCAAGAGACCCAGTACTTC. The chain is built from TRBV6-5 and TRBJ2-5, with TRBD1 identical over 7 bases. This CDR3 spans 13 amino acids. Germline trimming cut 8 bases from V and 2 bases from J; bases unmatched to any gene: 5. Germline CDR1 MNHEY, CDR2 SVGAGI.